This T cell receptor beta chain stems from a study of cytomegalovirus exposure and HLA in healthy donors. Study-level results: In vitro assays verified that three CMV-associated chains recognized CMV antigens specifically. Subsequent analysis found a tendency for first-cohort TCR clusters to co-occur within the approximately 130 validation repertoires. Reports described diagnosis of cytomegalovirus status by the classifier as highly specific and sensitive. Fewer than 200 TCR beta chains were listed as cytomegalovirus-associated.

TCRdb keeps only in-frame clones here, not all; method: immunoSEQ multiplex PCR. Among about 310,000 clones listed, roughly 88% were seen once. The germline gives CDR1 MNHEY, CDR2 SMNVEV (reference sequence). The V and J ends lost 3 bases and 1 base respectively, with 17 bases between them. This CDR3 region has 17 residues. Of note for this clone: Its antigen remains unknown.

The sequence was collected from a man aged 25 to 45 in good health and CMV-seronegative. The chain carries TRBV27 and TRBJ2-3, with a tentative D call TRBD2 (5 bases). Sequenced sample: PBMCs. In DNA form, the CDR3 reads TGTGCCAGCAGTTTTGGCACTTATGCCGGGGGCACAGATACGCAGTATTTT. It specifies CASSFGTYAGGTDTQYF.